One and the same sample provided the 6 T cell receptor beta chains below, sequenced in a study of blood T cell repertoires in COVID-19. The data were produced by immunoSEQ multiplex PCR, yet TCRdb's version contains in-frame clones alone and is incomplete. Here the sample spans over 90,000 clones, almost 90% being singletons. Specimen: peripheral blood. The receptors were sampled from a human donor in a cohort sampled during active COVID-19.

J is TRBJ2-7 and V is TRBV25-1; 11 bases fit TRBD2. The trim removed 6 bases at V and 2 bases at J, leaving 6 bases unmatched. Per germline, CDR1 MGHDK and CDR2 SYGVNS. There are 15 residues in the CDR3. The CDR3 region has the DNA TGTGCCAGCAGGGCCGGGACTAGCGGTCCCTACGAGCAGTACTTC. It yields the protein CASRAGTSGPYEQYF.

The rearrangement uses TRBV19 and TRBJ2-3; D remains unclear. CDR1 is LNHDA, CDR2 SQIVND, per germline (reference sequence). The CDR3 length is 13 residues. Trimming stripped 1 base from V and 1 base from J, with 3 bases between. CDR3 DNA sequence: TGTGCCAGTAGTATAGCGGGCACAGATACGCAGTATTTT. Protein product: CASSIAGTDTQYF. Full variable domain (missing parts from reference TRBV19 and TRBJ2-3): DGGITQSPKYLFRKEGQNVTLSCEQNLNHDAMYWYRQDPGQGLRLIYYSQIVNDFQKGDIAEGYSVSREKKESFPLTVTSAQKNPTAFYLCASSIAGTDTQYFGPGTRLTVL.

This sequence joins TRBV4-1 and TRBJ1-4; TRBD1 matches 8 bases. CDR1 and CDR2 from the germline V gene are MGHRA and YSYEKL. The CDR3 spans 15 residues. The V and J ends lost 4 bases and 5 bases, in that order; junction bases with no gene match: 6. The CDR3, as DNA: TGCGCCAGCAGCCTCAGGACAGGGTTAAATGAAAAACTGTTTTTT. It translates to CASSLRTGLNEKLFF.

The chain couples TRBV9 to TRBJ1-2, with D uncertain. The germline V gene encodes CDR1 SGDLS and CDR2 YYNGEE. The CDR3 contains 15 residues. Trimming cost V 0 bases and J 4 bases, with 13 bases left between them. CDR3 amino acids: CASSVAREGIYGYTF. The CDR3 region has the DNA TGTGCCAGCAGCGTAGCGAGGGAGGGAATCTATGGCTACACCTTC. Full variable domain (remainder filled in from reference TRBV9 and TRBJ1-2): DSGVTQTPKHLITATGQRVTLRCSPRSGDLSVYWYQQSLDQGLQFLIQYYNGEERAKGNILERFSAQQFPDLHSELNLSSLELGDSALYFCASSVAREGIYGYTFGSGTRLTVV.

This chain links TRBV29-1 with TRBJ1-1; maybe TRBD1 (5 bases). Germline V CDR1 and CDR2: SQVTM, ANQGSEA. The CDR3 is 13 amino acids. V was clipped by 8 bases and J by 5 bases, with 18 bases between them. The CDR3 here is CSFVTTAGTEAFF. CDR3 DNA sequence: TGCAGCTTCGTCACGACAGCGGGGACTGAAGCTTTCTTT.

The chain employs TRBV5-1 and TRBJ1-6; no clear D gene. The germline V gene has CDR1 SGHRS and CDR2 YFSETQ. The CDR3 is made up of 12 amino acids. Trimming cost V 0 bases and J 9 bases, with 4 bases left between them. The DNA of the CDR3 is TGCGCCAGCAGCTTGGGGAGTTCACCCCTCCACTTT. Its protein product is CASSLGSSPLHF. Drawing the rest from reference TRBV5-1 and TRBJ1-6, the complete variable domain is KAGVTQTPRYLIKTRGQQVTLSCSPISGHRSVSWYQQTPGQGLQFLFEYFSETQRNKGNFPGRFSGRQFSNSRSEMNVSTLELGDSALYLCASSLGSSPLHFGNGTRLTVT.